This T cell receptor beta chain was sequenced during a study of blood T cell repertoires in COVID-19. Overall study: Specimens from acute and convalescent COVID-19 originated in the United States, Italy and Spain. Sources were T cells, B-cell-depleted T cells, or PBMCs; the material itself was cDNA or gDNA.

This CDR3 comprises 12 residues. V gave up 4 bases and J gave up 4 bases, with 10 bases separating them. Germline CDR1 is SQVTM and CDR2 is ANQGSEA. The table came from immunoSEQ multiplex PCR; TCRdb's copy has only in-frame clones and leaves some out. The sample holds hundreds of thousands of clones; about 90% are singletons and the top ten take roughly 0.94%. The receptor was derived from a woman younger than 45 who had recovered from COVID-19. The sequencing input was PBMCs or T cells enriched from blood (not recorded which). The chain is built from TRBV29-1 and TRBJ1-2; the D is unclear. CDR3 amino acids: CSVVADSYGYTF. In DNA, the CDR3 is TGCAGCGTTGTGGCGGATTCCTATGGCTACACCTTC.